A selection of T cell receptor beta chains follows, all from one sample in a study of cytomegalovirus exposure and HLA in healthy donors. The repertoire was sequenced with immunoSEQ multiplex PCR; TCRdb's copy has only in-frame clones and lacks some. The sample has around 160,000 clones; roughly four fifths are singletons. The sample taken for sequencing was PBMCs. The source is a man aged 50-60 years in good health and CMV-seropositive. Each CDR3 is given with its conserved first and last residue. The D gene is left open where the match is weak. Rows may omit the clone size; those that give it use once, few, many or a size class.

>TRBV14|TRBJ2-7|NA|14|TRBD1
CASSQGQGGYEQYF
TGTGCCAGCAGCCAAGGACAGGGCGGCTACGAGCAGTACTTC
>TRBV5-1|TRBJ1-4|few|15|NA
CASSLESATNEKLFF
TGCGCCAGCAGCTTGGAGTCGGCAACTAATGAAAAACTGTTTTTT
>TRBV19|TRBJ1-5|NA|14|NA
CASSTGQSNQPQHF
TGTGCCAGTAGTACAGGACAGAGTAATCAGCCCCAGCATTTT
>TRBV5-5|TRBJ1-5|NA|14|NA
CASRPGVGNQPQHF
TGTGCCAGCAGGCCAGGGGTGGGCAATCAGCCCCAGCATTTT
>TRBV7-7|TRBJ2-2|few|14|TRBD1
CASSEDRGVGELFF
TGTGCCAGCAGCGAGGACAGGGGAGTCGGGGAGCTGTTTTTT
>TRBV7-9|TRBJ1-3|NA|18|NA
CASSLVDRPRTSGNTIYF
TGTGCCAGCAGCTTAGTAGACAGGCCACGTACCTCTGGAAACACCATATATTTT
>TRBV2|TRBJ2-2|NA|18|TRBD2
CASSESTLLAANTGELFF
TGTGCCAGCAGTGAATCGACGTTACTAGCGGCGAACACCGGGGAGCTGTTTTTT
>TRBV7-8|TRBJ2-7|NA|18|TRBD1
CASSRAGTGVRKWYEQYF
TGTGCCAGCAGCAGGGCCGGGACAGGGGTAAGAAAGTGGTACGAGCAGTACTTC
>TRBV7-2|TRBJ1-2|NA|13|NA
CASSLGPSYGYTF
TGTGCCAGCAGCTTAGGCCCCAGCTATGGCTACACCTTC
>TRBV28|TRBJ1-5|NA|15|NA
CASSTRIRVGQPQHF
TGTGCCAGCAGTACCAGGATCAGGGTCGGCCAGCCCCAGCATTTT
>TRBV4-1|TRBJ2-7|NA|14|NA
CASSQEGRRGEQYF
TGCGCCAGCAGCCAAGAAGGGCGAAGGGGCGAGCAGTACTTC
>TRBV27|TRBJ1-2|NA|15|TRBD1
CASSRTGTGDYGYTF
TGTGCCAGCAGTCGAACCGGGACAGGGGATTATGGCTACACCTTC
>TRBV5-1|TRBJ1-1|once|18|NA
CASSLAEGRLPMNTEAFF
TGCGCCAGCAGCTTGGCGGAGGGGCGCTTACCCATGAACACTGAAGCTTTCTTT
>TRBV28|TRBJ2-7|NA|16|TRBD2
CASHRGGSGQLYEQYF
TGTGCCAGCCACCGCGGCGGTAGCGGGCAACTCTACGAGCAGTACTTC
>TRBV9|TRBJ2-3|NA|18|NA
CASSAHLSGGISTDTQYF
TGTGCCAGCAGCGCTCACTTGAGCGGAGGAATTAGCACAGATACGCAGTATTTT
>TRBV4-1|TRBJ1-1|once|15|TRBD1
CASSPSGGLNTEAFF
TGCGCCAGCAGCCCGTCAGGGGGCCTGAACACTGAAGCTTTCTTT
>TRBV30|TRBJ1-6|NA|13|NA
CAWNTGMGSPLHF
TGTGCCTGGAATACAGGGATGGGGTCACCCCTCCACTTT
>TRBV5-1|TRBJ2-4|NA|19|TRBD1
CASSLAGTGGDLAKNIQYF
TGCGCCAGCAGCTTGGCCGGGACAGGGGGAGACTTAGCCAAAAACATTCAGTACTTC
>TRBV7-9|TRBJ1-2|NA|12|NA
CASSLGSDGYTF
TGTGCCAGCAGCTTAGGTTCAGATGGCTACACCTTC
>TRBV10-3|TRBJ1-5|few|14|TRBD1
CAISGGTDNQPQHF
TGTGCCATCAGTGGAGGGACAGACAATCAGCCCCAGCATTTT
>TRBV29-1|TRBJ2-1|NA|14|TRBD2
CSILAGGSWDEQFF
TGCAGCATCCTAGCGGGAGGAAGTTGGGATGAGCAGTTCTTC
>TRBV4-1|TRBJ1-5|once|16|NA
CASSQEHGGANQPQHF
TGCGCCAGCAGCCAAGAACATGGGGGGGCAAATCAGCCCCAGCATTTT
>TRBV6-6|TRBJ1-5|NA|14|TRBD1
CASRKQGAHQPQHF
TGTGCCAGCAGAAAACAGGGGGCCCATCAGCCCCAGCATTTT
>TRBV6-5|TRBJ2-5|NA|13|TRBD1
CASSYRGRETQYF
TGTGCCAGCAGCTACAGGGGGCGAGAGACCCAGTACTTC
>TRBV4-3|TRBJ2-1|NA|17|TRBD2
CASSQDFTSGLYNEQFF
TGCGCCAGCAGCCAAGATTTCACTAGCGGTCTCTACAATGAGCAGTTCTTC
>TRBV28|TRBJ2-2|NA|13|TRBD2
CATTSGIGGELFF
TGTGCCACCACGAGCGGGATTGGCGGGGAGCTGTTTTTT
>TRBV29-1|TRBJ1-3|once|14|TRBD1
CSPPTGGDGNTIYF
TGCAGCCCCCCTACAGGGGGGGATGGAAACACCATATATTTT
>TRBV7-9|TRBJ2-7|NA|15|TRBD1
CASSSYGGTGDEQYF
TGTGCCAGCAGCTCTTACGGGGGGACAGGGGACGAGCAGTACTTC
>TRBV5-1|TRBJ2-1|few|12|NA
CASSLGRNEQFF
TGCGCCAGCAGCTTGGGTCGCAATGAGCAGTTCTTC
>TRBV30|TRBJ1-5|NA|15|NA
CAWSVQGDGNQPQHF
TGTGCCTGGAGTGTTCAGGGCGATGGCAATCAGCCCCAGCATTTT
>TRBV4-3|TRBJ2-7|NA|14|NA
CASSQDQGPYEQYF
TGCGCCAGCAGCCAAGATCAGGGCCCCTACGAGCAGTACTTC
>TRBV6-1|TRBJ1-4|once|13|NA
CASRAGGPEKLFF
TGTGCCAGCAGGGCGGGGGGTCCTGAAAAACTGTTTTTT
>TRBV28|TRBJ1-4|NA|17|NA
CASSLSAGGIGYEKLFF
TGTGCCAGCAGTTTATCGGCGGGGGGAATCGGTTATGAAAAACTGTTTTTT
>TRBV30|TRBJ2-2|once|16|NA
CAWSVLGGGSTGELFF
TGTGCCTGGAGTGTACTCGGGGGTGGTAGCACCGGGGAGCTGTTTTTT
>TRBV21-1|TRBJ1-2|NA|16|NA
CASRKVGGAEGGGYTF
TGTGCCAGCAGGAAAGTAGGGGGGGCAGAGGGGGGCGGCTACACCTTC
>TRBV29-1|TRBJ2-1|NA|16|TRBD2
CSGQGVLAGGDNEQFF
TGCAGCGGTCAAGGGGTTCTAGCGGGAGGGGACAATGAGCAGTTCTTC
>TRBV15|TRBJ2-7|NA|17|TRBD1
CATSKIPEGTDRLGQYF
TGTGCCACCAGCAAAATCCCCGAGGGGACAGATCGCCTAGGGCAGTACTTC
>TRBV2|TRBJ2-3|NA|14|NA
CASSFSPSRDTQYF
TGTGCCAGCAGTTTCTCGCCTAGCAGAGATACGCAGTATTTT
>TRBV7-2|TRBJ2-1|NA|14|NA
CASSLRTTYNEQFF
TGTGCCAGCAGCTTAAGGACAACCTACAATGAGCAGTTCTTC
>TRBV9|TRBJ1-1|NA|13|TRBD1
CASSPSGGTEAFF
TGTGCCAGCAGCCCATCAGGGGGCACTGAAGCTTTCTTT
>TRBV7-6|TRBJ2-5|NA|17|TRBD2
CASSDPLAGGRQETQYF
TGTGCCAGCAGCGATCCGCTAGCGGGGGGGCGGCAAGAGACCCAGTACTTC
>TRBV15|TRBJ2-1|NA|15|TRBD2
CATSRGTSVYNEQFF
TGTGCCACCAGCAGAGGGACTAGCGTATACAATGAGCAGTTCTTC
>TRBV5-5|TRBJ2-3|NA|14|TRBD2
CASSSSGDTDTQYF
TGTGCCAGCAGCTCTAGCGGGGATACAGATACGCAGTATTTT
>TRBV6-1|TRBJ1-5|NA|15|NA
CASSGEGVRVSAQHF
TGTGCCAGCAGTGGTGAGGGGGTCCGAGTATCAGCCCAGCATTTT
>TRBV4-2|TRBJ1-1|NA|14|NA
CASSQGLGSPEAFF
TGTGCCAGCAGCCAAGGACTAGGGTCCCCTGAAGCTTTCTTT
>TRBV5-4|TRBJ2-1|NA|15|NA
CASSLGQDSYNEQFF
TGTGCCAGCAGCTTGGGCCAGGACTCCTACAATGAGCAGTTCTTC
>TRBV4-2|TRBJ2-1|few|18|TRBD2
CASSLRWASGSGGNEQFF
TGTGCCAGCAGCCTCCGGTGGGCTAGCGGGAGTGGTGGAAATGAGCAGTTCTTC
>TRBV28|TRBJ1-1|NA|16|TRBD1
CASSLLGTGGRAEAFF
TGTGCCAGCAGTCTACTCGGGACAGGGGGCCGGGCTGAAGCTTTCTTT
>TRBV30|TRBJ1-4|NA|13|TRBD1
CAWKGTGIEKLFF
TGTGCCTGGAAGGGGACAGGAATTGAAAAACTGTTTTTT
>TRBV4-1|TRBJ2-1|NA|15|TRBD2
CASSHGLAADNEQFF
TGCGCCAGCAGCCACGGACTAGCGGCGGACAATGAGCAGTTCTTC
>TRBV5-4|TRBJ2-7|once|16|TRBD2
CASTIFLAGGSYEQYF
TGTGCCAGCACCATTTTTCTAGCGGGAGGGTCCTACGAGCAGTACTTC
>TRBV7-2|TRBJ2-3|once|16|TRBD2
CASSPGTSGGADTQYF
TGTGCCAGCAGCCCGGGGACTAGCGGGGGGGCAGATACGCAGTATTTT
>TRBV29-1|TRBJ1-1|NA|12|NA
CSVKTENTEAFF
TGCAGCGTTAAGACAGAGAACACTGAAGCTTTCTTT
>TRBV7-2|TRBJ2-1|NA|19|TRBD2
CASSLGLAGIGGSYNEQFF
TGTGCCAGCAGCTTAGGGCTAGCGGGAATAGGAGGCTCCTACAATGAGCAGTTCTTC
>TRBV5-4|TRBJ2-7|few|13|NA
CASSLGLIYEQYF
TGTGCCAGCAGCCTCGGACTGATCTACGAGCAGTACTTC